This T cell receptor beta chain stems from a study of blood T cell repertoires in COVID-19. TCRdb keeps only in-frame clones here, not all; method: immunoSEQ multiplex PCR. The sample lists tens of thousands of clones; about 76% were seen once. Germline CDR1 and CDR2: GTSNPN and SVGIG (reference sequence). The CDR3 contains 16 residues. V was pared by 3 bases and J by 3 bases, with 17 bases between. The clonotype comes from a woman older than 75 with active or convalescent COVID-19. Sample: peripheral blood. The chain combines TRBV30 with TRBJ1-4; TRBD1 might be the D (5 bases). CDR3 protein: CAWRNPNPTANEKLFF. CDR3 coding DNA: TGTGCCTGGAGGAACCCCAACCCGACAGCTAATGAAAAACTGTTTTTT.